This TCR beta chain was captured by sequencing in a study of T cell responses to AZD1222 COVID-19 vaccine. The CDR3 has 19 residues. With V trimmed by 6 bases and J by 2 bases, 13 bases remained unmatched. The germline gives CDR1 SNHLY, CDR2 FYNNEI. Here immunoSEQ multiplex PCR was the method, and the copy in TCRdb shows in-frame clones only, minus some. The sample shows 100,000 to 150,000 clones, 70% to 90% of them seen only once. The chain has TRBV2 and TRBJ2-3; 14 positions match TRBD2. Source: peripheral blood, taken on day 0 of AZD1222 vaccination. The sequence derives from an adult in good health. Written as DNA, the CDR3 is TGTGCCAGCAGGGGACCCGGGACTAGCGGGGGTTCCCCCACAGATACGCAGTATTTT. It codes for CASRGPGTSGGSPTDTQYF. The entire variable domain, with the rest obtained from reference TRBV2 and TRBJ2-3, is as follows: EPEVTQTPSHQVTQMGQEVILRCVPISNHLYFYWYRQILGQKVEFLVSFYNNEISEKSEIFDDQFSVERPDGSNFTLKIRSTKLEDSAMYFCASRGPGTSGGSPTDTQYFGPGTRLTVL.